This T cell receptor (beta chain) derives from a study of human T cells and chemical hapten exposure. Documented time point: patch test 3, about 24 weeks after DPC sensitization. The sample's treatment: therapeutic diphenylcyclopropenone sensitization with weekly scalp DPC. RNA extraction used unfractionated whole blood as the source of total RNA. In the library, unique molecular identifiers were attached to individual cDNA molecules. MiXCR, run by TCRdb on the RACE reads, gives a single entry per CDR3 protein. The data show about 190,000 distinct CDR3 sequences, roughly a quarter seen once. Study-wide findings and caveats: Compared with pre-sensitization or healthy control sets, expanded TCRs clustered more.

Note on this clonotype: Its cognate antigen is unknown.

Germline lookup yields CDR1 MDHEN and CDR2 SYDVKM. V lost 6 bases, J lost 2 bases, and 8 bases lay in between. This CDR3 region has 12 residues. The receptor was isolated from a woman between 35 and 50 years old with alopecia areata. Some clones in this sample may be carry-over from other donors' samples. The specimen was whole blood, collected in connection with sensitization to the hapten diphenylcyclopropenone (DPC). The chain joins TRBV28 to TRBJ2-7, with a tentative D call TRBD2 (5 bases). In DNA, the CDR3 is TGTGCCAGCAGGTCGGGGACCTACGAGCAGTACTTC. Its translation is CASRSGTYEQYF.